These T cell receptor beta chains were read from a single sample in a study of cytomegalovirus exposure and HLA in healthy donors. Profiled with immunoSEQ multiplex PCR; TCRdb holds only in-frame clones, not every one. This sample has 99,000 or so clones, with roughly 86% found just once. What was sequenced was PBMCs. Receptors were obtained from a woman aged 18 to 35 in good health and CMV-seropositive. The CDR3 runs from the conserved cysteine through the conserved F or W. D genes are given only for firm matches. A row's size may be missing; if present it is once, few, many or a size class.

TRBJ1-5	NA	TRBV15	NA	CATSRGERGNQPQHF	TGTGCCACCAGCAGAGGAGAACGGGGGAATCAGCCCCAGCATTTT
TRBJ1-5	NA	TRBV5-5	NA	CASSLVAPGTAVVLHF	NA
TRBJ2-3	NA	TRBV19	NA	CATNQIAGTDTQYF	TGTGCCACAAACCAGATAGCGGGCACAGATACGCAGTATTTT
TRBJ2-1	NA	TRBV2	TRBD1	CASNRDRGNEQFF	TGTGCCAGCAACCGGGACAGGGGGAATGAGCAGTTCTTC
TRBJ1-2	few	TRBV25-1	NA	CASSPGSHYGYTF	TGTGCCAGCAGCCCAGGGTCCCACTATGGCTACACCTTC
TRBJ2-7	few	TRBV5-4	TRBD1	CASSGGQGYEQYF	TGTGCCAGCAGCGGCGGACAGGGCTACGAGCAGTACTTC
TRBJ2-1	NA	TRBV12-1	NA	CASITRQGGEQFF	TGTGCCAGCATTACCCGACAGGGTGGTGAGCAGTTCTTC
TRBJ2-7	NA	TRBV7-9	NA	CASSSTGESYEQYF	TGTGCCAGCAGCTCTACGGGGGAAAGCTACGAGCAGTACTTC
TRBJ1-5	NA	TRBV11-2	TRBD1	CASSWGQGNQPQHF	TGTGCCAGCAGCTGGGGACAGGGAAACCAGCCCCAGCATTTT
TRBJ2-4	NA	TRBV28	TRBD2	CASRLGGENIQYF	TGTGCCAGCAGACTCGGGGGGGAAAACATTCAGTACTTC
TRBJ2-3	NA	TRBV30	TRBD2	CAWALAGTDTQYF	TGTGCCTGGGCCCTAGCGGGGACAGATACGCAGTATTTT
TRBJ1-1	NA	TRBV7-9	TRBD1	CASSLLAGTGGPNEAFF	TGTGCCAGCAGCTTATTAGCCGGGACAGGGGGTCCAAATGAAGCTTTCTTT
TRBJ1-1	few	TRBV19	NA	CASSPRGITEAFF	TGTGCCAGTAGTCCGCGGGGGATCACTGAAGCTTTCTTT
TRBJ2-6	NA	TRBV11-3	TRBD1	CASSQMGTGLGANVLTF	TGTGCCAGCAGCCAGATGGGGACAGGGCTAGGGGCCAACGTCCTGACTTTC
TRBJ2-7	NA	TRBV28	NA	CATGKGGATYEQYF	TGTGCCACAGGGAAGGGGGGGGCGACCTACGAGCAGTACTTC
TRBJ1-2	once	TRBV18	NA	CASSLGSGTRSRTDYGYTF	TGTGCCAGCTCACTCGGCTCGGGGACAAGGAGTAGAACCGACTATGGCTACACCTTC
TRBJ1-2	once	TRBV28	TRBD1	CASSRMQGEGYTF	TGTGCCAGCAGCCGCATGCAGGGGGAAGGCTACACCTTC
TRBJ2-2	once	TRBV6-5	NA	CASSYSNPYTTGELFF	TGTGCCAGCAGTTACTCGAATCCGTACACCACCGGGGAGCTGTTTTTT
TRBJ2-5	NA	TRBV11-3	TRBD2	CASSLLAGPVETQYF	TGTGCCAGCAGCCTACTAGCGGGCCCGGTAGAGACCCAGTACTTC
TRBJ2-5	NA	TRBV19	NA	CASSIQYQETQYF	TGTGCCAGTAGTATCCAGTACCAAGAGACCCAGTACTTC
TRBJ2-7	NA	TRBV29-1	NA	CSVVSLVTGQYF	TGCAGCGTTGTCAGCTTAGTTACGGGGCAGTACTTC
TRBJ2-3	NA	TRBV5-1	TRBD1	CASSLETGGSTDTQYF	TGCGCCAGCAGCTTGGAGACAGGGGGCTCCACAGATACGCAGTATTTT
TRBJ2-1	NA	TRBV9	TRBD1	CASSVGDRAYNEQFF	TGTGCCAGCAGCGTAGGGGACAGGGCCTACAATGAGCAGTTCTTC
TRBJ1-2	NA	TRBV19	TRBD1	CASSIATGYYGYTF	TGTGCCAGTAGTATTGCGACAGGGTACTATGGCTACACCTTC
TRBJ2-1	NA	TRBV1	NA	CTSSHLNTSGSCHEQFF	TGCACCAGCAGCCACCTTAACACTAGCGGGAGTTGTCATGAGCAGTTCTTC
TRBJ2-7	NA	TRBV5-1	NA	CASSLSVSEQYF	TGCGCCAGCAGCTTGTCGGTCTCCGAGCAGTACTTC
TRBJ2-7	NA	TRBV7-6	NA	CASSLNPGDEQYF	TGTGCCAGCAGCTTAAATCCTGGAGACGAGCAGTACTTC
TRBJ2-7	NA	TRBV6-1	TRBD2	CASSEPPSGLSYEQYF	TGTGCCAGCAGTGAGCCACCTAGCGGGCTCTCCTACGAGCAGTACTTC
TRBJ1-5	NA	TRBV28	NA	CASQAGGAGNQPQHF	TGTGCCAGCCAGGCCGGGGGGGCGGGGAATCAGCCCCAGCATTTT